The next 7 T cell receptor beta chains were all read from a single sample in a study of regulatory T cells in long-lasting Graves disease. Investigators prepared the TCR beta libraries by applying iRepertoire HTBI primers and Arm-PCR of CDR3 regions. Using its own MiXCR run on the multiplex PCR reads, TCRdb lists one record per CDR3 protein. The sample yields roughly 400,000 distinct CDR3 sequences, less than 25% seen once. Stated time point: persistent/refractory GD, antithyroid drugs over 5 years with positive TRAb. Extracted PBMC RNA gave rise to the TCR library. Specimen: peripheral blood mononuclear cells (PBMCs), collected when the disease was refractory, from a patient treated with antithyroid drugs. These receptors came from a female donor with Graves disease.

The V gene is TRBV7-2, the J gene TRBJ2-5; D possibly corresponds to TRBD2 (7 bases). Germline V CDR1 and CDR2: SGHTA, FQGNSA. The V gene lost 6 bases and the J gene lost 0 bases, with 17 bases spanning the gap. This CDR3 is built from 16 residues. Written as DNA, the CDR3 is TGTGCCAGCAGACTCCTCGGGGGGCTGAACCAAGAGACCCAGTACTTC. This sequence encodes CASRLLGGLNQETQYF.

The chain recombines TRBV29-1 with TRBJ2-1, with TRBD1 identical over 8 bases. This CDR3 comprises 14 residues. Trimming cost V 7 bases and J 10 bases; bases outside gene matches: 15. Germline V CDR1 and CDR2: SQVTM, ANQGSEA. The CDR3 DNA sequence: TGCAGCGCCCAAAGCCCCACAGGGGGAGGAGAGCAGTTCTTC. Its protein is CSAQSPTGGGEQFF.

V and J are TRBV20-1 and TRBJ1-3; 10 bases map to TRBD1. The CDR3 loop spans 14 amino acids. Germline V gene sequence: CDR1 DFQATT, CDR2 SNEGSKA (reference sequence). Losses at the gene ends were 6 bases for V and 1 base for J; bases not matched to a gene: 3. For the CDR3, the DNA is TGCAGTGCCCCGGACAGGGGGTCTGGAAACACCATATATTTT. Encoded protein: CSAPDRGSGNTIYF.

This chain links TRBV6-1 with TRBJ1-5; 7 bases are shared with TRBD1. The CDR3 has 19 residues. V lost 5 bases to trimming and J lost 0 bases; unmatched junction nucleotides: 16. Germline CDR1 MNHNS, CDR2 SASEGT. The CDR3 region is CASSLGRRTGPYSNQPQHF. The DNA for the CDR3 is TGTGCCAGCAGTCTGGGAAGACGGACAGGACCTTATAGCAATCAGCCCCAGCATTTT.

The chain carries TRBV7-2 and TRBJ1-6, with TRBD1 as a possible D gene (6 bases). Between the trimmed V and J ends, which lost 5 bases and 7 bases, there was a span of 12 bases. The CDR3 spans 14 residues. Germline CDR1 reads SGHTA; CDR2 reads FQGNSA. CDR3 in amino acids: CASSPRTANSPLHF. The CDR3 bases are TGTGCCAGCAGCCCACGGACAGCGAATTCACCCCTCCACTTT. Full variable domain (missing parts from reference TRBV7-2 and TRBJ1-6): GAGVSQSPSNKVTEKGKDVELRCDPISGHTALYWYRQSLGQGLEFLIYFQGNSAPDKSGLPSDRFSAERTGGSVSTLTIQRTQQEDSAVYLCASSPRTANSPLHFGNGTRLTVT.

This clonotype has at least ten counts. V usage is TRBV11-2 and J usage is TRBJ1-2, with 8 positions matching TRBD1. The CDR3 has 15 residues. From germline, CDR1 is SGHAT and CDR2 FQNNGV. Unmatched junction bases numbered 17, after V lost 5 bases and J lost 12 bases. This CDR3 reads CASSLGDRGPRSHTF. The DNA for the CDR3 is TGTGCCAGCAGCCTAGGCGACAGGGGACCCCGATCCCACACCTTC.

This clonotype has at least ten counts. The chain links TRBV2 to TRBJ2-5; D unclear. Per germline, CDR1 SNHLY and CDR2 FYNNEI. The CDR3 spans 10 residues. The ends were cut back, 1 base at V and 6 bases at J, with 0 bases in the middle. The CDR3 reads CASSEETQYF. The DNA of the CDR3 is TGTGCCAGCAGTGAAGAGACCCAGTACTTC.